Listed here is a single T cell receptor beta chain. Its antigen is not known. One end of the junction fails to match germline, which may point to a read error. The data stem from a study of tumor-infiltrating lymphocytes in primary liver carcinoma. Study details: Sample counts of productive TCRbeta reads spanned roughly 3.5 to 7.13 million; these counts were similar across tissue types. Study-wide findings and caveats: Less overlap was seen in tumor-adjacent and tumor-blood pairs than in tumor region pairs.

Researchers drew blood RNA from unsorted whole blood and extracted germline DNA as well. Total RNA (around 0.45 ug) served as template for TCR beta cDNA synthesis primed by a constant-region primer. What produced the TCR beta libraries was three nested multiplex PCR rounds using slightly modified ARM-PCR. PCR rounds one and two used TRBV1-TRBV30 forward primers with a C-beta reverse primer for around 10 cycles each. MiXCR, run by TCRdb on the multiplex PCR reads, gives a single entry per CDR3 protein. This sample yields about 210,000 distinct CDR3 sequences, of which 65% are seen a single time; approximately 6.6% belongs to the top ten. Germline CDR1 is SGHVS and CDR2 is FNYEAQ. The CDR3 loop spans 11 amino acids.

J is TRBJ2-5 and V is TRBV7-6; no definite D call. This clonotype was sampled from a woman in her sixties or seventies with primary liver carcinoma and hepatitis B virus infection. The sample consisted of peripheral blood. The CDR3 here is CASSMNTAQYF. CDR3 nucleotide sequence: TGTGCCAGCAGCATGAACACTGCTCAGTATTTC.